This T cell receptor beta chain was found in a study of blood T cell repertoires in COVID-19. As for the study in general: There were acute and convalescent COVID-19 samples, and they came from the United States, Italy and Spain. T cells, B-cell-depleted T cells, or PBMCs supplied cDNA or gDNA.

Trimming removed 2 bases at V and 6 bases at J, with 11 bases between. The CDR3 contains 13 residues. CDR1 SGHRS and CDR2 YFSETQ come from the germline V gene. Per the authors' pipeline: Reference gene primer amplification yielded estimated nucleated cell counts. Measured with immunoSEQ multiplex PCR; TCRdb has only the in-frame clones, and not every one. D and trimming were read from the DNA, whereas the V and J calls and clone size are those reported in that table. The table shows around 220,000 clones, with roughly 80% occurring only once. This TCR was sampled from a woman of 80 years or more with acute or convalescent COVID-19. Source material: peripheral blood. The gene calls are TRBV5-1 and TRBJ1-2, with D perhaps matching TRBD1 (5 bases). CDR3 in DNA: TGCGCCAGCAGCTTTGGTCAGGGTAATGGCTACACCTTC. Amino acids: CASSFGQGNGYTF.